These 31 T cell receptor beta chains originate from one sample sequenced in a study of radiotherapy plus CTLA-4 blockade in lung cancer. Clones were sequenced by immunoSEQ multiplex PCR, and TCRdb holds only the in-frame ones, with some missing. The data show 25,000 to 35,000 clones, around 80% seen once. The sample was peripheral blood, taken from a patient treated with radiotherapy plus ipilimumab. These receptors all stem from a human donor with non-small cell lung cancer who had stable disease on radiotherapy plus ipilimumab.

The chain uses TRBV5-1 and TRBJ2-5; 9 bases agree with TRBD1. Germline V gives CDR1 SGHRS, CDR2 YFSETQ. Losses at the gene ends were 4 bases for V and 4 bases for J; bases not matched to a gene: 8. CDR3 length equals 15 residues. The CDR3 coding sequence is TGCGCCAGCAGCCCCGGACAGGGGAGAGCAGAGACCCAGTACTTC. Translated: CASSPGQGRAETQYF.

This rearrangement joins TRBV2 to TRBJ1-6; 9 nucleotides align to TRBD1. The CDR3 covers 15 residues. Germline V CDR1 and CDR2: SNHLY, FYNNEI. The J segment lost 14 bases and the V segment lost 2 bases, leaving 10 bases of the junction unmatched. This chain's CDR3 is CASSETGTGISSLHF. CDR3 sequence (DNA): TGTGCCAGCAGTGAAACCGGGACAGGGATTAGTTCCCTCCACTTT.

J is TRBJ2-7 and V is TRBV5-6, with TRBD1 matching 8 bases. The CDR3 length is 13 residues. CDR1 and CDR2 from the germline V gene are SGHDT and YYEEEE. With 4 bases clipped from V and 5 bases from J, the junction kept 5 bases outside the gene matches. CDR3 residues: CASSTMDRDEQYV. CDR3 nucleotide sequence: TGTGCCAGCAGCACGATGGACAGGGACGAGCAGTACGTC.

With respect to this clone: A read error may produce the germline difference seen at one junction end. V and J are TRBV27 and TRBJ1-2; TRBD1 is a possible D gene (5 bases). The CDR3 is 13 amino acids. Germline lookup yields CDR1 MNHEY and CDR2 SMNVEV (reference sequence). CDR3 DNA: TGTGCCAGCAGTTTATCTTTTCATCTGGGACTCCACTTC. Translation: CASSLSFHLGLHF.

The rearrangement joins TRBV9 to TRBJ1-2; possibly TRBD1 for D (6 bases). Germline assignment: CDR1 SGDLS and CDR2 YYNGEE. Trimming pared 6 bases from V and 4 bases from J, leaving 16 bases between. The CDR3 has 14 residues. The CDR3, as DNA: TGTGCCAGCACTCCCCCTGGGGGGGCCTATGGCTACACCTTC. Its protein product is CASTPPGGAYGYTF. The whole variable domain, filled in from reference TRBV9 and TRBJ1-2, reads DSGVTQTPKHLITATGQRVTLRCSPRSGDLSVYWYQQSLDQGLQFLIQYYNGEERAKGNILERFSAQQFPDLHSELNLSSLELGDSALYFCASTPPGGAYGYTFGSGTRLTVV.

V and J are TRBV2 and TRBJ2-1; unclear D gene. This CDR3 region has 15 residues. Looked up from germline, CDR1 is SNHLY and CDR2 is FYNNEI. Between the trimmed V and J ends, which lost 0 bases and 3 bases, there was a span of 9 bases. CDR3 sequence: CASSEAQQIYNEQFF. Written as DNA, the CDR3 is TGTGCCAGCAGTGAAGCGCAACAGATCTACAATGAGCAGTTCTTC.

The chain carries TRBV28 and TRBJ2-7; D gene uncertain. Per the germline V gene, CDR1 is MDHEN and CDR2 is SYDVKM. V was shortened by 6 bases and J by 0 bases, with 9 bases between the two germline ends. This CDR3 is 13 amino acids long. The CDR3 region is CASRGQVSYEQYV. In nucleotides, the CDR3 is TGTGCCAGCAGGGGTCAGGTCTCCTACGAGCAGTACGTC.

The CDR3 coding sequence is TGTGCCAGTAGTCCGAACCTACAGGGGGCTGGAAACACCATATATTTT. Translation: CASSPNLQGAGNTIYF. The rearrangement links TRBV19 to TRBJ1-3; 8 bases line up with TRBD1. CDR1 is LNHDA, CDR2 SQIVND, per germline (reference sequence). The length of the CDR3 is 16 residues. V lost 5 bases and J lost 2; bases outside the gene matches: 8.

The rearrangement links TRBV18 to TRBJ2-6; a possible D gene is TRBD2 (5 bases). This CDR3 has 17 residues. Per the germline V gene, CDR1 is KGHSH and CDR2 is LQKENI. Trimming stripped 6 bases from V and 1 base from J, with 16 bases between. The CDR3 DNA is TGTGCCAGCTCCCCCTGGGCGGGCGGTTCTGGGGCCAACGTCCTGACTTTC. It is translated as CASSPWAGGSGANVLTF.

The gene calls are TRBV28 and TRBJ2-2; 11 nucleotides agree with TRBD1. Per germline, CDR1 MDHEN and CDR2 SYDVKM. The CDR3 runs 15 residues. J gave up 6 bases and V 8 bases, and 8 bases lay outside the gene matches. The CDR3 DNA reads as TGTGCCAGCGGTTGGGACAGGGGGACGGCCGGGGAGCTGTTTTTT. It is translated as CASGWDRGTAGELFF.

The chain employs TRBV5-1 and TRBJ1-3, with a possible D match to TRBD1 (5 bases). This CDR3 has 14 residues. From germline, CDR1 is SGHRS and CDR2 YFSETQ. V was clipped by 0 bases and J by 2 bases, with 6 bases between them. The chain's CDR3 is CASSLGQTGNTIYF. CDR3 DNA sequence: TGCGCCAGCAGCTTGGGACAGACTGGAAACACCATATATTTT.

The sample holds a few counts of this clone. This sequence joins TRBV4-1 and TRBJ1-5; a weak D match, TRBD1 (5 bases). CDR1 and CDR2 from the germline V gene are MGHRA and YSYEKL. This CDR3 region has 19 residues. V was pared by 0 bases and J by 0 bases, with 18 bases between. CDR3 protein: CASSQDLGANRFSNQPQHF. CDR3 DNA: TGCGCCAGCAGCCAAGATCTAGGGGCAAACAGATTTAGCAATCAGCCCCAGCATTTT.

The V gene is TRBV18, the J gene TRBJ2-3; perhaps D is TRBD1 or TRBD2 (5 bases each). V was pared by 6 bases and J by 0 bases, with 19 bases between. The CDR3 length is 17 residues. Germline V gene lookup returns CDR1 KGHSH and CDR2 LQKENI. CDR3 sequence reads: CASSPLIGTPSTDTQYF. The CDR3 nucleotides are TGTGCCAGCTCCCCCTTAATCGGGACCCCTAGCACAGATACGCAGTATTTT.

This clone was observed a single time. The J gene is TRBJ2-1, the V gene TRBV5-6; 11 bases line up with TRBD1. The CDR3 is made up of 16 amino acids. V gave up 0 bases and J gave up 4 bases; unmatched junction bases: 3. Germline V lookup: CDR1 SGHDT, CDR2 YYEEEE. The CDR3 DNA sequence: TGTGCCAGCAGCTTGGGGACAGGGGGCGCGTACAATGAGCAGTTCTTC. This gives the protein CASSLGTGGAYNEQFF.

The chain employs TRBV4-3 and TRBJ1-4; tentative D call: TRBD1 (6 bases). CDR1 LGHNA and CDR2 YSLEER come from the germline V gene. The CDR3 is made up of 16 amino acids. Trimming left V 1 base short and J 6 bases short, with 15 bases between. The CDR3 loop is CASSQAGGPVDEKLFF. In DNA, the CDR3 is TGCGCCAGCAGCCAAGCGGGGGGGCCGGTGGATGAAAAACTGTTTTTT.

The J gene is TRBJ1-5, the V gene TRBV5-8; D gene uncertain. From germline, CDR1 is SGHTS and CDR2 YDEGEE. The CDR3 totals 12 residues. The V end lost 2 bases, the J end lost 7 bases, and 7 bases lay between the germline ends. CDR3: CASSLAGQPQHF. CDR3 in DNA: TGTGCCAGCAGCTTAGCTGGGCAGCCCCAGCATTTT.

This chain connects TRBV10-2 to TRBJ1-3, with no clear D. This CDR3 has 12 amino acids. The germline V gene has CDR1 WSHSY and CDR2 SAAADI. Deletions cut 6 bases from V and 2 bases from J, with 5 bases between. CDR3 nucleotides: TGCGCCAGCAGCATGGCTGGAAACACCATATATTTT. This encodes CASSMAGNTIYF.

The chain links TRBV5-1 to TRBJ2-6; D not resolved. V lost 6 bases, J lost 4 bases, and 11 bases lay in between. The germline V gene has CDR1 SGHRS and CDR2 YFSETQ. CDR3 length: 14 residues. The CDR3 sequence: CASTDYAGANVLTF. CDR3 sequence (DNA): TGCGCCAGCACCGATTATGCCGGGGCCAACGTCCTGACTTTC.

J is TRBJ1-5 and V is TRBV7-2; 9 bases align to TRBD1. CDR1 is SGHTA, CDR2 FQGNSA, per germline. V lost 1 base, J lost 5 bases, and 12 bases stayed unmatched. The CDR3 totals 18 residues. CDR3 DNA: TGTGCCAGCAGCTTAGAGCCGGGACAGGGTAGGGGTTATCAGCCCCAGCATTTT. Translated, it gives CASSLEPGQGRGYQPQHF.

V usage is TRBV29-1 and J usage is TRBJ1-2, with D unclear. Germline assignment: CDR1 SQVTM and CDR2 ANQGSEA. V dropped 4 bases and J dropped 1 base, with 13 bases sitting between them. The CDR3 runs to 14 residues. The CDR3 loop is CSVGPIPVNYGYTF. The CDR3 DNA reads TGCAGCGTTGGTCCCATCCCAGTTAACTATGGCTACACCTTC.

The gene calls are TRBV5-4 and TRBJ2-2; 7 bases agree with TRBD1. The CDR3 contains 15 residues. V lost 1 base and J lost 0; bases outside the gene matches: 0. Germline loops: CDR1 SGHNT, CDR2 YYREEE (reference sequence). The CDR3 protein is CASSLQGANTGELFF. The DNA for the CDR3 is TGTGCCAGCAGCTTGCAGGGGGCGAACACCGGGGAGCTGTTTTTT.

A single count supports this clone. The chain couples TRBV28 to TRBJ1-5, with D perhaps TRBD1 (5 bases). With 11 bases removed from V and 2 bases from J, the gap between germline ends came to 13 bases. The CDR3 loop spans 13 amino acids. CDR1 and CDR2 from the germline V gene are MDHEN and SYDVKM. The CDR3 DNA reads as TGTGCCGCTGGGGGATGGGGCAATCAGCCCCAGCATTTT. It translates to CAAGGWGNQPQHF.

This clone was seen a single time. V is TRBV6-5 and J is TRBJ2-1; D may be TRBD2 (7 bases). Per germline, CDR1 MNHEY and CDR2 SVGAGI. Trimming cost V 5 bases and J 7 bases, with 15 bases left between them. The CDR3 is made up of 14 amino acids. The CDR3 here is CASSTSGGLNEQFF. The CDR3 DNA sequence: TGTGCCAGCAGTACCTCGGGGGGCTTAAATGAGCAGTTCTTC.

The V and J genes are TRBV19 and TRBJ1-4, with 8 bases fitting TRBD1. CDR1 is LNHDA, CDR2 SQIVND, per germline (reference sequence). The CDR3 contains 14 residues. With V trimmed by 7 bases and J by 8 bases, 9 bases remained unmatched. The CDR3 bases are TGTGCCAGTAATTACAGGGGGTCGGGAGAAAAACTGTTTTTT. It translates to CASNYRGSGEKLFF. The full variable domain, in which reference TRBV19 and TRBJ1-4 provide the parts outside the CDR3, is DGGITQSPKYLFRKEGQNVTLSCEQNLNHDAMYWYRQDPGQGLRLIYYSQIVNDFQKGDIAEGYSVSREKKESFPLTVTSAQKNPTAFYLCASNYRGSGEKLFFGSGTQLSVL.

V gene TRBV18 combines with J gene TRBJ1-5; D gene ambiguous. CDR3 length: 14 residues. With 6 bases removed from V and 1 base from J, the gap between germline ends came to 10 bases. Germline loops: CDR1 KGHSH, CDR2 LQKENI. CDR3 sequence reads: CASSTSNSNQPQHF. CDR3 in DNA: TGTGCCAGCTCGACGTCAAACAGCAATCAGCCCCAGCATTTT.

The chain recombines TRBV11-2 with TRBJ2-7, with D unclear. The CDR3 runs to 14 residues. Trimming shortened V by 2 bases and J by 2 bases, and 10 bases separated the two germline ends. Per germline, CDR1 SGHAT and CDR2 FQNNGV. Here the CDR3 reads CASSLNLAAYEQYF. DNA for the CDR3: TGTGCCAGCAGCTTAAACTTGGCAGCCTACGAGCAGTACTTC.

The J gene is TRBJ2-5, the V gene TRBV5-1; 7 bases are a match to TRBD1. Trimming cost V 0 bases and J 1 base; bases outside gene matches: 3. The length of the CDR3 is 15 residues. Per germline, CDR1 SGHRS and CDR2 YFSETQ. CDR3 sequence (DNA): TGCGCCAGCAGCTTGGCGCCAGGGGGCCAAGAGACCCAGTACTTC. It codes for CASSLAPGGQETQYF.

This clone appeared a single time. This chain connects TRBV18 to TRBJ1-5; D is unclear. This CDR3 contains 14 residues. The V end lost 2 bases, the J end lost 4 bases, and 9 bases lay between the germline ends. Germline V gene lookup returns CDR1 KGHSH and CDR2 LQKENI. The chain's CDR3 is CASSPGVTNQPQHF. The CDR3 DNA reads as TGTGCCAGCTCACCAGGGGTTACTAATCAGCCCCAGCATTTT.

J is TRBJ2-5 and V is TRBV18, with D hard to call. The CDR3 is 14 amino acids. Germline V CDR1 and CDR2: KGHSH, LQKENI. V dropped 3 bases and J dropped 4 bases, with 12 bases sitting between them. In nucleotides, the CDR3 is TGTGCCAGCTCACCGAGGAGTGAGGCAGAGACCCAGTACTTC. Translating gives CASSPRSEAETQYF.

The chain has TRBV6-5 and TRBJ1-5; 11 nucleotides match TRBD1. Germline assignment: CDR1 MNHEY and CDR2 SVGAGI. The CDR3 runs to 15 residues. Unmatched junction bases numbered 5, after V lost 4 bases and J lost 6 bases. As DNA, the CDR3 is TGTGCCAGCAGTTCCGGACAGGGGGCAGGTCAGCCCCAGCATTTT. It specifies CASSSGQGAGQPQHF.

The V gene is TRBV6-1, the J gene TRBJ1-6; no firm D call. Trimming left V 2 bases short and J 9 bases short, with 8 bases between. Per the germline V gene, CDR1 is MNHNS and CDR2 is SASEGT. The CDR3 is 13 residues long. The CDR3 sequence: CASSEMTASPLHF. CDR3 in DNA: TGTGCCAGCAGTGAAATGACTGCTTCACCCCTCCACTTT.